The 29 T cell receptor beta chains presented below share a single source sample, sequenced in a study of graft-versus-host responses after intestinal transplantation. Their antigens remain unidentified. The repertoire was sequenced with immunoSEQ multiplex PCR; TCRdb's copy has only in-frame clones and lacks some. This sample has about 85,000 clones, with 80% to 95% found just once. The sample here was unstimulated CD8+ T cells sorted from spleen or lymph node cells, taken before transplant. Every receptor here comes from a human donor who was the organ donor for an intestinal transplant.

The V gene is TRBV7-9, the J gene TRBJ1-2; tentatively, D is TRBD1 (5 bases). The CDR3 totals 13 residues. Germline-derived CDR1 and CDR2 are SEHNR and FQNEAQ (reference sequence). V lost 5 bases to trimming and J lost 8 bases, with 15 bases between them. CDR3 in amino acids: CASSMGGGEGYTF. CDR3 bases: TGTGCCAGCAGCATGGGCGGGGGAGAGGGCTACACCTTC. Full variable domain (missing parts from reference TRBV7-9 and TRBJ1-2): DTGVSQNPRHKITKRGQNVTFRCDPISEHNRLYWYRQTLGQGPEFLTYFQNEAQLEKSRLLSDRFSAERPKGSFSTLEIQRTEQGDSAMYLCASSMGGGEGYTFGSGTRLTVV.

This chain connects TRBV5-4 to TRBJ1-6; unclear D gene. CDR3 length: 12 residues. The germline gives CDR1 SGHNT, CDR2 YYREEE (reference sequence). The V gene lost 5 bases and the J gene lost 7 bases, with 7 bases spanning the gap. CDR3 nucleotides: TGTGCCAGCAGTTCGGGGAATTCACCCCTCCACTTT. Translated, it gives CASSSGNSPLHF.

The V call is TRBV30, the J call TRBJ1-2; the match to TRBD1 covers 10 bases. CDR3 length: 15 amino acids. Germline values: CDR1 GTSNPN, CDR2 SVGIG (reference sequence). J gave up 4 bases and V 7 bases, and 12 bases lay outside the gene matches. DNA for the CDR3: TGTGCCTCTTTCGGGACAGGGGAATCTAGCTATGGCTACACCTTC. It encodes CASFGTGESSYGYTF.

CDR3 coding DNA: TGTGCCAGCAGCTCTGGCCCGGTAGGCTCCTACAATGAGCAGTTCTTC. Amino acids: CASSSGPVGSYNEQFF. The chain uses TRBV7-2 and TRBJ2-1; D not certain. CDR1 and CDR2 from the germline V gene are SGHTA and FQGNSA. Trimming stripped 4 bases from V and 0 bases from J, with 13 bases between. The CDR3 spans 16 residues.

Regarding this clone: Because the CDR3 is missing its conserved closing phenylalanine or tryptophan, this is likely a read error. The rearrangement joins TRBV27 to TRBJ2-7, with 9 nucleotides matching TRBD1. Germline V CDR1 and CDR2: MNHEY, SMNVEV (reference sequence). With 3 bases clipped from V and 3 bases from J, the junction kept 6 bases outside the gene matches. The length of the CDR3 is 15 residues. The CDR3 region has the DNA TGTGCCAGCAGTTTTACTGGGACAGGGATCTACGAGCAGTACCTC. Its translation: CASSFTGTGIYEQYL.

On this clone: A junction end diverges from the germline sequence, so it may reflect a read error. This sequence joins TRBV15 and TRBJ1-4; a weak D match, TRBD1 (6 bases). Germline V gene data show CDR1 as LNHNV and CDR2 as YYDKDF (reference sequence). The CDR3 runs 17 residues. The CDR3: CATSGEEEGVYNEKLFF. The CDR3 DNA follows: TGTGCCACCAGCGGAGAGGAAGAGGGGGTATATAATGAAAAACTGTTTTTT.

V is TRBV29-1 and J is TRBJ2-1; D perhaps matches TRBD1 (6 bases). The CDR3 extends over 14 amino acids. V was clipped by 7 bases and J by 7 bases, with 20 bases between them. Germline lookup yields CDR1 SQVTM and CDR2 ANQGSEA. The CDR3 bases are TGCAGCGGGACAGCGAGGTCTCCCTTAAATGAGCAGTTCTTC. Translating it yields CSGTARSPLNEQFF.

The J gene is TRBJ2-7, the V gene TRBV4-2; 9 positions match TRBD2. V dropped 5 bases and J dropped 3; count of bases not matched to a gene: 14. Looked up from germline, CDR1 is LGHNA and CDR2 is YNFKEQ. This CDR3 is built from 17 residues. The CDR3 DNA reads TGTGCCAGCAGCTCCCTCCAAGGGCTAGCGGGGTTCTACGAGCAGTACTTC. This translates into CASSSLQGLAGFYEQYF.

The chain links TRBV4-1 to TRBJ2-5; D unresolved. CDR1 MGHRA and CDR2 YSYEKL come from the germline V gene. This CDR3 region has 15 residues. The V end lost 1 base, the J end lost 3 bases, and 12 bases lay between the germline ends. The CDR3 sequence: CASSQGNSLKETQYF. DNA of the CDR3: TGCGCCAGCAGCCAAGGGAACAGCCTCAAAGAGACCCAGTACTTC.

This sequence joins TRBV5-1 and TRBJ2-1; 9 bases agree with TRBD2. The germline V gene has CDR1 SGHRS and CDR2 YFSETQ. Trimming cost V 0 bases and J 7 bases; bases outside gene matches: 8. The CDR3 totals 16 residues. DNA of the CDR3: TGCGCCAGCAGCTTGGTTGGACTAGCGAGAGGTAATGAGCAGTTCTTC. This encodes CASSLVGLARGNEQFF.

CDR3 nucleotide sequence: TGCGCCAGCAGCGGCGGACAGGGGCACTACGAGCAGTACTTC. Protein sequence: CASSGGQGHYEQYF. The chain joins TRBV5-1 to TRBJ2-7, with 9 bases matching TRBD1. V trimming: 4 bases; J trimming: 3 bases; junction bases outside the gene matches: 5. Germline CDR1 reads SGHRS; CDR2 reads YFSETQ. CDR3 size: 14 residues.

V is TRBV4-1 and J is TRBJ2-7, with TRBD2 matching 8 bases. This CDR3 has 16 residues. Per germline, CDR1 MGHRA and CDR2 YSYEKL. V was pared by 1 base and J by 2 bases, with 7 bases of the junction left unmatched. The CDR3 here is CASSQVGAGGTYEQYF. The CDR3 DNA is TGCGCCAGCAGCCAAGTCGGCGCGGGGGGTACCTACGAGCAGTACTTC.

Written as DNA, the CDR3 is TGTGCCAGCCCCCGAGCGGGAATGACAGATACGCAGTATTTT. Translating gives CASPRAGMTDTQYF. The V call is TRBV2, the J call TRBJ2-3; 7 bases map to TRBD2. CDR1 and CDR2 (germline): SNHLY, FYNNEI. V was pared by 8 bases and J by 3 bases, with 8 bases of the junction left unmatched. The CDR3 consists of 14 residues.

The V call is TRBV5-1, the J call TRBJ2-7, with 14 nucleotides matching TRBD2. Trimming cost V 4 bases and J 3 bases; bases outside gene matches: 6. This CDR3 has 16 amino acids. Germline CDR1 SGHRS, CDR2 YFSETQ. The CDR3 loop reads CASSAGLAGDIYEQYF. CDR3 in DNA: TGCGCCAGCAGCGCGGGACTAGCGGGAGATATCTACGAGCAGTACTTC.

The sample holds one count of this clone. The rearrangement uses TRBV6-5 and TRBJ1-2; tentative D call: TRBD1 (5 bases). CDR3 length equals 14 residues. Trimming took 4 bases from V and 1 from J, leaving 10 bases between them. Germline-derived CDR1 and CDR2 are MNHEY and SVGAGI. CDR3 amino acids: CASSSGTVNYGYTF. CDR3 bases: TGTGCCAGCAGTTCCGGGACGGTTAACTATGGCTACACCTTC.

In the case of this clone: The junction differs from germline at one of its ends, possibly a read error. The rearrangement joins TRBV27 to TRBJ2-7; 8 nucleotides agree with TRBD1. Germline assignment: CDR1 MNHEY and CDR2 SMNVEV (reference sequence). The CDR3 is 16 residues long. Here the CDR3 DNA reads TGTGCCAGCAGTTTATTAGGACAGGGCTTCTCCTGCGAGCAGTACTTC. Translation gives CASSLLGQGFSCEQYF.

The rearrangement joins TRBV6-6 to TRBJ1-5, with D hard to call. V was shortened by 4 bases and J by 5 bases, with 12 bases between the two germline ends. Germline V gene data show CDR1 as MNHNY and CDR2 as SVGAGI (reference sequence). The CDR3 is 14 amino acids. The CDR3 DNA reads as TGTGCCAGCAGTTTACGCGGGTATTATCAGCCCCAGCATTTT. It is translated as CASSLRGYYQPQHF.

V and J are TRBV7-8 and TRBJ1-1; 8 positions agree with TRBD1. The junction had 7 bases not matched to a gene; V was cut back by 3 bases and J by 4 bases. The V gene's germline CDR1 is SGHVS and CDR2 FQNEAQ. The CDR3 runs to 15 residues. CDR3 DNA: TGTGCCAGCAGCTTCCGGCAGGGGGCGCCCACTGAAGCTTTCTTT. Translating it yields CASSFRQGAPTEAFF.

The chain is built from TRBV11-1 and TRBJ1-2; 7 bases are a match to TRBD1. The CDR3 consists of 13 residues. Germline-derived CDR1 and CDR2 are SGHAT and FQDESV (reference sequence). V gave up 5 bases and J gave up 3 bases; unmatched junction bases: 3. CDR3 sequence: CASSPGQHYGYTF. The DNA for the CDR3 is TGTGCCAGCAGCCCGGGACAGCACTATGGCTACACCTTC. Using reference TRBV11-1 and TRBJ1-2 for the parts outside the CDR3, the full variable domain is EAEVAQSPRYKITEKSQAVAFWCDPISGHATLYWYRQILGQGPELLVQFQDESVVDDSQLPKDRFSAERLKGVDSTLKIQPAELGDSAMYLCASSPGQHYGYTFGSGTRLTVV.

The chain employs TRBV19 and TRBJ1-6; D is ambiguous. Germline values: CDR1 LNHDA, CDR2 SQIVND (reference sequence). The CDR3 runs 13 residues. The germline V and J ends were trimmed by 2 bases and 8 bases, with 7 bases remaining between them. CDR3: CASSIYSDSPLHF. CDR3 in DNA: TGTGCCAGTAGTATATACTCAGATTCACCCCTCCACTTT.

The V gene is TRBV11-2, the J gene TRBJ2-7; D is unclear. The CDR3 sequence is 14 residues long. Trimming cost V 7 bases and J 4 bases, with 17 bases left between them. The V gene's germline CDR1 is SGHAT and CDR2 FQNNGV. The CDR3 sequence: CASILGQHLYEQYF. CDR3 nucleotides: TGTGCCAGCATCCTTGGGCAGCATTTGTACGAGCAGTACTTC.

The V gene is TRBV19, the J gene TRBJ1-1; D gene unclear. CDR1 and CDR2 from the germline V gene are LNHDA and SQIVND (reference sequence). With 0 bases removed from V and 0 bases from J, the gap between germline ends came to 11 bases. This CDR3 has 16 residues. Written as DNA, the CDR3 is TGTGCCAGTAGTATAGATCTGAAAGGGATGAACACTGAAGCTTTCTTT. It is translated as CASSIDLKGMNTEAFF.

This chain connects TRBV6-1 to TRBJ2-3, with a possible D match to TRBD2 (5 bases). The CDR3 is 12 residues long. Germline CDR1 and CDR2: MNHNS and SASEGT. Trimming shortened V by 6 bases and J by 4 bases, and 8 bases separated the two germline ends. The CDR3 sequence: CASRLSADTQYF. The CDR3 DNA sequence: TGTGCCAGCAGACTTAGCGCAGATACGCAGTATTTT.

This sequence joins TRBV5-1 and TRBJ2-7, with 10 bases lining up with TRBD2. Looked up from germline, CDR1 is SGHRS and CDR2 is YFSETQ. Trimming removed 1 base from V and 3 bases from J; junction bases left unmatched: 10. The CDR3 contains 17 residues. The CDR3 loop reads CASSLSLAGETFYEQYF. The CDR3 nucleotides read TGCGCCAGCAGCTTGTCGCTAGCGGGGGAGACATTCTACGAGCAGTACTTC.

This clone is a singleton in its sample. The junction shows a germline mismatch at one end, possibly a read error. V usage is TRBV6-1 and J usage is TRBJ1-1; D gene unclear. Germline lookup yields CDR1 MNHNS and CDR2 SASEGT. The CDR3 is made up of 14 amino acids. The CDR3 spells CASSEPASNTGAFF. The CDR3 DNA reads TGTGCCAGCAGTGAACCAGCCTCGAACACTGGAGCTTTCTTT.

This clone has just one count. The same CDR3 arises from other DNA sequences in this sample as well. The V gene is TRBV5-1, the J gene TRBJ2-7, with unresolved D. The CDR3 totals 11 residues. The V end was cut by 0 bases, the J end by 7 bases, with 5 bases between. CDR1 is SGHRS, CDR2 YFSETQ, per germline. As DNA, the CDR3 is TGCGCCAGCAGCTTGGCCGGGGAGCAGTACTTC. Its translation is CASSLAGEQYF.

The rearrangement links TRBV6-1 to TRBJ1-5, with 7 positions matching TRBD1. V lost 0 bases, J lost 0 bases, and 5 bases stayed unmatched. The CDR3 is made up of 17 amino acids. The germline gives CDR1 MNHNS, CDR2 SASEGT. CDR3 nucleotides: TGTGCCAGCAGTGAAGCGAGGGGGCCGGGTAGCAATCAGCCCCAGCATTTT. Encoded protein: CASSEARGPGSNQPQHF.

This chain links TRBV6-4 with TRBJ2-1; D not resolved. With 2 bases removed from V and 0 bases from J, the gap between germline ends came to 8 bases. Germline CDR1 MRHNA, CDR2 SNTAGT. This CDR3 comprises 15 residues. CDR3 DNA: TGTGCCAGCAGTGACGAGGCGAGCTCCTACAATGAGCAGTTCTTC. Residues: CASSDEASSYNEQFF.

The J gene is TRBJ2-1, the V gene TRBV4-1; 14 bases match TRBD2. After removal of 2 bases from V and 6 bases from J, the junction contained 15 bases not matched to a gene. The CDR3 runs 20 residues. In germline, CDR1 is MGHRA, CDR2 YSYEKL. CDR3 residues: CASSQWIGTSGSGLTNEQFF. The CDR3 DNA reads TGCGCCAGCAGCCAATGGATCGGGACTAGCGGGAGTGGGTTGACCAATGAGCAGTTCTTC.